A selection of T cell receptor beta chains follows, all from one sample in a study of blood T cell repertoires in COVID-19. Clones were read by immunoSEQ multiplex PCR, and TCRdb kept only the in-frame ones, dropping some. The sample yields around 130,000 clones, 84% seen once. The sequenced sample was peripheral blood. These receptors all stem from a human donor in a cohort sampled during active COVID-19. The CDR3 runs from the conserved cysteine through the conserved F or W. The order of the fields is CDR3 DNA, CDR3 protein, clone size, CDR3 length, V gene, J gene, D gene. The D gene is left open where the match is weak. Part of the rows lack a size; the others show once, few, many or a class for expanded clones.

TGTGCCAGTAGTAAGGGGGCGGAGACTGAAGCTTTCTTT	CASSKGAETEAFF	.	13	TRBV19	TRBJ1-1	TRBD1
TGTGCCAGCAGTTCCAGGACAGGGAGGGATGAGCAGTTCTTC	CASSSRTGRDEQFF	.	14	TRBV27	TRBJ2-1	.
TGTGCCAGCAGGGTGGAGTATGGCTACACCTTC	CASRVEYGYTF	few	11	TRBV2	TRBJ1-2	.
TGTGCCAGCAGCTTGCGGGGTAGGCCCGCCCCGCGAGATACGCAGTATTTT	CASSLRGRPAPRDTQYF	.	17	TRBV5-4	TRBJ2-3	.
TGCGCCAGCAGCCAAGACGGGATGACCGAGCAGTACTTC	CASSQDGMTEQYF	.	13	TRBV4-1	TRBJ2-7	.
TGCGCCAGCAGTGCGGTGGGACAGGGTACTCCGACTGAAGCTTTCTTT	CASSAVGQGTPTEAFF	.	16	TRBV10-2	TRBJ1-1	TRBD1
TGTGCCAGCAGGGCTGGGCAGAACTATGGCTACACCTTC	CASRAGQNYGYTF	.	13	TRBV3-1/TRBV3-2	TRBJ1-2	.
TGTGCCAGCTCACTCGGGACAGGGGATGGCCAAGAGACCCAGTACTTC	CASSLGTGDGQETQYF	.	16	TRBV18	TRBJ2-5	TRBD1
TGTGCCAGCAGTGTGACTAGCGGGTCTTCCTACGAGCAGTACTTC	CASSVTSGSSYEQYF	.	15	TRBV27	TRBJ2-7	TRBD2
TGTGCCTGGAGTTCGAGGGACAATCAGCCCCAGCATTTT	CAWSSRDNQPQHF	.	13	TRBV30	TRBJ1-5	.
TGTGCCAGCAGCCCTTATGGGCTGGGGGGGCGGCCACTCTACACTGAAGCTTTCTTT	CASSPYGLGGRPLYTEAFF	few	19	TRBV7-6	TRBJ1-1	.
TGTGCCAGCAGCGTCTGGGGGGGGTTCAATGGCTACACCTTC	CASSVWGGFNGYTF	.	14	TRBV5-6	TRBJ1-2	.
TGTGCCAGCAGTTACCCGGTACTCTCTGGGGCCAACGTCCTGACTTTC	CASSYPVLSGANVLTF	.	16	TRBV6-6	TRBJ2-6	.
TGTGCCAGCAGCTTCGCGGGACAGGGAAGTTCACCCCTCCACTTT	CASSFAGQGSSPLHF	few	15	TRBV5-8	TRBJ1-6	TRBD1
TGTGCCAGCGCAAACAGGGGTTTGTACGAGCAGTACTTC	CASANRGLYEQYF	once	13	TRBV3-1/TRBV3-2	TRBJ2-7	TRBD1
TGTGCCAGCAGGCGACAGGAAAATCAGCCCCAGCATTTT	CASRRQENQPQHF	.	13	TRBV3-1/TRBV3-2	TRBJ1-5	.